This TCR beta chain was sequenced in a study of PD-1 blockade in mismatch repair-deficient tumors. About the research overall: Patients had about eleven mismatch repair-deficient cancer types and were previously treated and progressing. Overall study results and limits: After pembrolizumab, tumor-resident clones rose rapidly, then generally contracted before radiologic responses.

TCRdb's copy holds only in-frame clones and misses some; the assay was immunoSEQ multiplex PCR. Here the sample spans about 63,000 clones, approximately 90% being singletons. The CDR3 runs to 14 residues. Germline trimming cut 6 bases from V and 4 bases from J; bases unmatched to any gene: 6. Germline values: CDR1 SNHLY, CDR2 FYNNEI. As regards this clone: As yet, its antigen is unknown.

This chain connects TRBV2 to TRBJ2-7; 10 bases map to TRBD2. Sequencing used peripheral blood, obtained 52 weeks after starting pembrolizumab. This receptor was obtained from an adult with mismatch repair-deficient cancer. This chain's CDR3 is CASREREGRYEQYF. The CDR3, as DNA: TGTGCCAGCAGGGAGCGGGAGGGCCGGTACGAGCAGTACTTC.